Here is one TCR beta chain with its context. Its antigen remains unknown. The data were taken from a study of blood T cells in healthy people across ages. The study, taken as a whole, reports: Older age went with lower TCR beta diversity per million T cells, in a roughly linear way. It was not possible, with unsorted PBMCs, to conclusively compare naive and antigen-experienced cells. Relative to aged donors, long-lived donors carried more naive CD4+ cells and displayed higher diversity.

Germline assignment: CDR1 SEHNR and CDR2 FQNEAQ (reference sequence). V was trimmed by 1 base and J by 0 bases, leaving 15 bases between them. This CDR3 is 18 amino acids long. It was with a sample-barcoded 5' primer and a J-beta primer mix that a second PCR of roughly 7 to 12 cycles was run. MiXCR, applied by TCRdb to the 5' RACE reads, yields one record per CDR3 protein. Among about 680,000 distinct CDR3 sequences listed, 45% to 50% were seen once. The clonotype was recovered from a woman in her fifties or sixties in good health. The sample was blood. The chain links TRBV7-9 to TRBJ1-4; no definite D call. CDR3 sequence (DNA): TGTGCCAGCAGCTTAGAGGCGGCACCGTCTGCAACTAATGAAAAACTGTTTTTT. Translated, it gives CASSLEAAPSATNEKLFF.